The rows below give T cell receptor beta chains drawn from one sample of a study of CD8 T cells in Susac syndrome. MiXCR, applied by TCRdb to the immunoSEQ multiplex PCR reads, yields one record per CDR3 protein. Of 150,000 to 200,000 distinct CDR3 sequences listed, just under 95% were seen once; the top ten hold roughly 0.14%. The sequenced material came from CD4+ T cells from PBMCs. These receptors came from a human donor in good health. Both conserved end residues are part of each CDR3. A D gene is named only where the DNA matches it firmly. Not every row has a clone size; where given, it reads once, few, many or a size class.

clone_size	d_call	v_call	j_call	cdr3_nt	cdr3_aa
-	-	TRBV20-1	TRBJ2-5	TGCAGTGCTAGAGTTTGGGGAATCCAAGAGACCCAGTACTTC	CSARVWGIQETQYF
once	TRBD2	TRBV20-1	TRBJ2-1	TGCAGTGCTAGCGCGAGCGGGGGCAATAACAATGAGCAGTTCTTC	CSASASGGNNNEQFF
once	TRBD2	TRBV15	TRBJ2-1	TGTGCCACCAATACACTAGCGCGGACCAGCTCCTACAATGAGCAGTTCTTC	CATNTLARTSSYNEQFF
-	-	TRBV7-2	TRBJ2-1	TGTGCCAGCAGCTTACTTTTCCTAGACAATGAGCAGTTCTTC	CASSLLFLDNEQFF
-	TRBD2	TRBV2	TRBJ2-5	TGTGCCAGCAGAGAGGGACTAGCGGGGGACCCCCCGTACTTC	CASREGLAGDPPYF
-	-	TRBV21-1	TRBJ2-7	TGTGCCAGCAGCAAAGGTGGCCCTCGGGGCTACGAGCAGTACTTC	CASSKGGPRGYEQYF
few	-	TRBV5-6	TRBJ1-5	TGTGCCAGCAGTCTGCGGGGGAATAATCAGCCCCAGCATTTT	CASSLRGNNQPQHF
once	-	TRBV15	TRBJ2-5	TGTGCCACCAGCAGAGAGGACAGAATGGAAGAGACCCAGTACTTC	CATSREDRMEETQYF
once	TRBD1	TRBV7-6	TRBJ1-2	TGTGCCAGCAGTTATGGGACAGGGACTGGCTACACCTTC	CASSYGTGTGYTF
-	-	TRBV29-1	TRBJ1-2	TGCAGCGTTGAGAAGGGATTTACTTATGGCTACACCTTC	CSVEKGFTYGYTF
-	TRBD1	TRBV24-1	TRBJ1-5	TGTGCCACCAGTGATTTAGGGACAGCCCAGCATTTT	CATSDLGTAQHF
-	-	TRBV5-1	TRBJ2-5	TGCGCCAGCAGCTTTGCGGGCCAAGAGACCCAGTACTTC	CASSFAGQETQYF
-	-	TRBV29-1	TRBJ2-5	TGCAGCGTAGAAGGTGGGGTTCGGGAGACCCAGTACTTC	CSVEGGVRETQYF
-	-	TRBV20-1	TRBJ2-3	TGCAGTGCTAGAGAGGGTGATACGCAGTATTTT	CSAREGDTQYF
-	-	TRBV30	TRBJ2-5	TGTGCCTGGAGCCCTCGAGGTCGGGAGACCCAGTACTTC	CAWSPRGRETQYF
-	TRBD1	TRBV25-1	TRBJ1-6	TGTGCCAGCCATCCCGGGACAGTTAATTCACCCCTCCACTTT	CASHPGTVNSPLHF
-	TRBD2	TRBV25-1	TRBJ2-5	TGTGCCAGCAGTGAACAGCGGGGGCAAGAGACCCAGTACTTC	CASSEQRGQETQYF
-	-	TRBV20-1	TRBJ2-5	TGCAGTGCATCAAAACACGGGGAGACCCAGTACTTC	CSASKHGETQYF
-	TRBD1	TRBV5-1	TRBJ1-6	TGCGCCAGCAGCAAAGACAGGGATAATTCACCCCTCCACTTT	CASSKDRDNSPLHF
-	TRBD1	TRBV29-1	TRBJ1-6	TGCAGCGTTGAGGGGACAGGGTCTAATTCACCCCTCCACTTT	CSVEGTGSNSPLHF
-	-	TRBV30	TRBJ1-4	TGTGCCTGGAGTGTGGGGGCTGGCACTAATGAAAAACTGTTTTTT	CAWSVGAGTNEKLFF